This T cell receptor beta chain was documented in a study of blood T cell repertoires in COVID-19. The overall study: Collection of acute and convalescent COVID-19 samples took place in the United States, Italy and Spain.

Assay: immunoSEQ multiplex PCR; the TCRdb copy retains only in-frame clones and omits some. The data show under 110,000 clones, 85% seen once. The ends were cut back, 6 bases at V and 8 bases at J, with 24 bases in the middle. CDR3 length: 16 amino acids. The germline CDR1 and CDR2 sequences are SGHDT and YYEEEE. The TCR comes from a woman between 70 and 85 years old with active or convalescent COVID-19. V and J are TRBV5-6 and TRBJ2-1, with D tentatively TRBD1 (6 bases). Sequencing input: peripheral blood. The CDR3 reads CASTTGTGTLGHEQFF. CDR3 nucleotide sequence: TGTGCCAGCACCACAGGGACCGGGACCCTAGGGCATGAGCAGTTCTTC.